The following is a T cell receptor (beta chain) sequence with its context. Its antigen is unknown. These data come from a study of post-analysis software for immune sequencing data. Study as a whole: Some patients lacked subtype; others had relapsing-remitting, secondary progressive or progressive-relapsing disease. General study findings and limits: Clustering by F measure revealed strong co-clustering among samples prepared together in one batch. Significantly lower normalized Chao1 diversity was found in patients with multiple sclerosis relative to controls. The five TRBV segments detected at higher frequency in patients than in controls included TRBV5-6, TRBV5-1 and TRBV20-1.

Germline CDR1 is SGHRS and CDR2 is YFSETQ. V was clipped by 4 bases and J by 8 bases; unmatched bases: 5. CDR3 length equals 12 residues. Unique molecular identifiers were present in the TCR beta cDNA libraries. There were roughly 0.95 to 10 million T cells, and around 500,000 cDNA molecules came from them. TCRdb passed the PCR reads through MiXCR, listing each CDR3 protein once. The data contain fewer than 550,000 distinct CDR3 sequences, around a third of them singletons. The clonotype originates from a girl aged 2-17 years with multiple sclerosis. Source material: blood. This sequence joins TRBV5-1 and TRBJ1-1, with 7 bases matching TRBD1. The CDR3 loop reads CASSPWDSEAFF. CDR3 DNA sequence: TGCGCCAGCAGCCCATGGGACAGCGAAGCTTTCTTT.